These 26 T cell receptor beta chains were sequenced from one sample in a study of blood T cells in healthy people across ages. A second PCR, run for about 7 to 11 cycles, used a sample-barcoded 5' primer plus a J-beta primer mix. A single record per CDR3 protein comes from TCRdb applying MiXCR to the 5' RACE reads. This sample carries approximately 1.5 million distinct CDR3 sequences, roughly 43% of them seen once, and the ten largest clones take around 4%. The sample comprised blood. The receptors were sampled from a woman in her late teens or twenties in good health.

The rearrangement links TRBV9 to TRBJ1-4; possible D gene TRBD1, 5 bases. This CDR3 is 14 amino acids long. Germline CDR1 reads SGDLS; CDR2 reads YYNGEE. Trimming pared 4 bases from V and 8 bases from J, leaving 15 bases between. CDR3 protein: CASSSSDKREKLFF. In DNA form, the CDR3 reads TGTGCCAGCAGCAGCTCGGACAAAAGGGAAAAACTGTTTTTT. Complete variable domain (other parts from reference TRBV9 and TRBJ1-4): DSGVTQTPKHLITATGQRVTLRCSPRSGDLSVYWYQQSLDQGLQFLIQYYNGEERAKGNILERFSAQQFPDLHSELNLSSLELGDSALYFCASSSSDKREKLFFGSGTQLSVL.

The J gene is TRBJ1-2, the V gene TRBV20-1; no clear D. V lost 0 bases and J 4 bases, leaving 12 bases between the germline ends. CDR1 DFQATT and CDR2 SNEGSKA come from the germline V gene (reference sequence). The CDR3 sequence is 14 residues long. This CDR3 is CSARDLRQLYGYTF. In nucleotides, the CDR3 is TGCAGTGCTAGAGATTTGCGGCAGCTCTATGGCTACACCTTC.

The J gene is TRBJ2-3, the V gene TRBV11-2, with unresolved D. V dropped 5 bases and J dropped 1 base, with 10 bases sitting between them. The CDR3 covers 14 residues. Germline assignment: CDR1 SGHAT and CDR2 FQNNGV. In nucleotides, the CDR3 is TGTGCCAGCAGCCGCACCGTAGGCACAGATACGCAGTATTTT. It specifies CASSRTVGTDTQYF.

This chain links TRBV7-9 with TRBJ2-1, with 8 positions matching TRBD1. The germline CDR1 and CDR2 sequences are SEHNR and FQNEAQ (reference sequence). CDR3 length: 13 residues. V gave up 4 bases and J gave up 12 bases; unmatched junction bases: 8. The CDR3 loop is CASSSGTGPGQFF. As DNA, the CDR3 is TGTGCCAGCAGCTCCGGGACAGGCCCAGGGCAGTTCTTC.

The V and J genes are TRBV7-8 and TRBJ2-1; D ambiguous. The germline V and J ends were trimmed by 11 bases and 4 bases, with 12 bases remaining between them. Germline V gene sequence: CDR1 SGHVS, CDR2 FQNEAQ. The CDR3 loop spans 12 amino acids. CDR3 DNA sequence: TGTGCCTTACAAAATACATACAATGAGCAGTTCTTC. As protein: CALQNTYNEQFF.

The genes are TRBV6-2 or TRBV6-3 and TRBJ1-5; weak D call: TRBD1 (6 bases). Looked up from germline, CDR1 is MNHEY and CDR2 is SVGEGT. The V end was cut by 8 bases, the J end by 2 bases, with 16 bases between. CDR3 length: 15 amino acids. CDR3 region: CASGLTGQRNQPQHF. CDR3 nucleotide sequence: TGTGCCAGCGGATTAACGGGACAACGCAATCAGCCCCAGCATTTT.

This clonotype appeared many times. The chain recombines TRBV7-2 with TRBJ2-1, with TRBD2 matching over 12 bases. Looked up from germline, CDR1 is SGHTA and CDR2 is FQGNSA. The trim removed 5 bases at V and 4 bases at J, leaving 3 bases unmatched. This CDR3 contains 15 residues. The CDR3 loop is CASSQTSGSYNEQFF. CDR3 nucleotides: TGTGCCAGCAGCCAGACTAGCGGGAGTTACAATGAGCAGTTCTTC. Using reference TRBV7-2 and TRBJ2-1 for the parts outside the CDR3, the full variable domain is GAGVSQSPSNKVTEKGKDVELRCDPISGHTALYWYRQSLGQGLEFLIYFQGNSAPDKSGLPSDRFSAERTGGSVSTLTIQRTQQEDSAVYLCASSQTSGSYNEQFFGPGTRLTVL.

The chain has TRBV13 and TRBJ1-5; tentatively, D is TRBD1 (6 bases). The germline V gene encodes CDR1 PRHDT and CDR2 FYEKMQ (reference sequence). Trimming left V 0 bases short and J 6 bases short, with 12 bases between. This CDR3 region has 15 residues. The DNA for the CDR3 is TGTGCCAGCAGCTTAGGGTTGACAGGTTTTCAGCCCCAGCATTTT. Encoded protein: CASSLGLTGFQPQHF. The variable domain in full, with the rest retrieved from reference TRBV13 and TRBJ1-5, is AAGVIQSPRHLIKEKRETATLKCYPIPRHDTVYWYQQGPGQDPQFLISFYEKMQSDKGSIPDRFSAQQFSDYHSELNMSSLELGDSALYFCASSLGLTGFQPQHFGDGTRLSIL.

The rearrangement uses TRBV20-1 and TRBJ2-2, with D tentatively TRBD2 (5 bases). Germline V gene sequence: CDR1 DFQATT, CDR2 SNEGSKA (reference sequence). V dropped 3 bases and J dropped 5 bases, with 10 bases sitting between them. This CDR3 has 13 amino acids. This CDR3 reads CSASGPGTGELFF. For the CDR3, the DNA is TGCAGTGCTAGTGGCCCGGGGACCGGGGAGCTGTTTTTT.

The chain couples TRBV6-2 or TRBV6-3 to TRBJ2-5; tentatively, D is TRBD1 (5 bases). The V end was cut by 7 bases, the J end by 2 bases, with 14 bases between. This CDR3 spans 14 amino acids. The germline gives CDR1 MNHEY, CDR2 SVGEGT. CDR3 loop: CASISRVSQETQYF. In DNA, the CDR3 is TGTGCCAGCATCTCCAGGGTCAGTCAAGAGACCCAGTACTTC.

This clonotype was seen repeatedly, ten times or more. This rearrangement joins TRBV27 to TRBJ2-1; D not resolved. Per the germline V gene, CDR1 is MNHEY and CDR2 is SMNVEV (reference sequence). This CDR3 spans 14 amino acids. V dropped 6 bases and J dropped 3 bases, with 12 bases sitting between them. CDR3 nucleotide sequence: TGTGCCAGCAGCCGACCCGACAACTACAATGAGCAGTTCTTC. It yields the protein CASSRPDNYNEQFF.

The CDR3 nucleotides read TGTGCCACCAGTGTCCGCCCCGACCGCTTCTGGGACAGGGGCTATGGCTACACCTTC. Protein product: CATSVRPDRFWDRGYGYTF. The V call is TRBV24-1, the J call TRBJ1-2, with 10 bases lining up with TRBD1. The CDR3 sequence is 19 residues long. In germline, CDR1 is KGHDR, CDR2 SFDVKD. The ends lost 5 bases at V and 4 bases at J; junction bases unmatched: 18.

The rearrangement joins TRBV19 to TRBJ2-2; 9 positions agree with TRBD1. The CDR3 sequence is 12 residues long. CDR1 and CDR2 (germline): LNHDA, SQIVND (reference sequence). The V segment lost 8 bases and the J segment 7 bases; nucleotides outside the gene matches: 2. The CDR3 loop reads CASGTGIGELFF. CDR3 in DNA: TGTGCCAGTGGGACAGGGATCGGGGAGCTGTTTTTT.

This clonotype appeared a few times. J is TRBJ2-7 and V is TRBV25-1; no clear D. V lost 3 bases to trimming and J lost 3 bases, with 12 bases between them. This CDR3 is 14 amino acids long. CDR1 MGHDK and CDR2 SYGVNS come from the germline V gene. The CDR3 DNA reads as TGTGCCAGCAGTGACGCAGCCAATAACTACGAGCAGTACTTC. This gives the protein CASSDAANNYEQYF.

The chain uses TRBV6-1 and TRBJ1-5; D is uncertain. Germline-derived CDR1 and CDR2 are MNHNS and SASEGT. Trimming left V 8 bases short and J 1 base short, with 12 bases between. The CDR3 is 14 amino acids. CDR3 DNA sequence: TGTGCCAGCTCAGTGGTACGGAGCAATCAGCCCCAGCATTTT. Translating it yields CASSVVRSNQPQHF.

This clonotype was observed a few times. The gene calls are TRBV18 and TRBJ2-5; possible D gene TRBD1, 5 bases. This CDR3 is 14 amino acids long. The V gene lost 4 bases and the J gene lost 1 base, with 10 bases spanning the gap. CDR1 KGHSH and CDR2 LQKENI come from the germline V gene. The CDR3 reads CASSQRGGQETQYF. DNA of the CDR3: TGTGCCAGCTCACAAAGGGGTGGCCAAGAGACCCAGTACTTC.

A few counts support this clonotype. This sequence joins TRBV10-3 and TRBJ1-2, with D perhaps matching TRBD1 (5 bases). Germline values: CDR1 ENHRY, CDR2 SYGVKD. V was trimmed by 0 bases and J by 4 bases, leaving 21 bases between them. This CDR3 has 18 amino acids. This chain's CDR3 is CAISESRGDYLFPYGYTF. CDR3 bases: TGTGCCATCAGTGAGTCCAGAGGGGACTACCTTTTCCCCTATGGCTACACCTTC.

This clonotype was counted between two and nine times. The gene calls are TRBV2 and TRBJ2-1; 10 bases are shared with TRBD2. The CDR3 spans 15 residues. V gave up 1 base and J gave up 8 bases; unmatched junction bases: 5. Germline values: CDR1 SNHLY, CDR2 FYNNEI. The CDR3 bases are TGTGCCAGCAGTGAAGGAGCGGGAGGGCCGCATGAGCAGTTCTTC. This gives the protein CASSEGAGGPHEQFF.

This clonotype was observed a handful of times. The chain is built from TRBV12-3 or TRBV12-4 and TRBJ2-5, with D unresolved. The CDR3 loop spans 13 amino acids. V was pared by 10 bases and J by 5 bases, with 17 bases between. The CDR3 loop reads CATSYSDGETQYF. Here the CDR3 DNA reads TGTGCCACCTCTTACAGTGATGGGGAGACCCAGTACTTC.

The chain carries TRBV7-9 and TRBJ2-1; 9 bases line up with TRBD2. The CDR3 loop spans 16 amino acids. The ends lost 1 base at V and 5 bases at J; junction bases unmatched: 6. CDR1 and CDR2 from the germline V gene are SEHNR and FQNEAQ (reference sequence). This CDR3 is CASSLVAGGHNNEQFF. The CDR3 DNA follows: TGTGCCAGCAGCTTAGTTGCGGGAGGGCACAACAATGAGCAGTTCTTC.

The count of this clonotype is one. The chain has TRBV7-8 and TRBJ2-5, with 7 bases identical to TRBD1. The last part of the DNA fits TRBJ2-7 better; the J call may be wrong. Looked up from germline, CDR1 is SGHVS and CDR2 is FQNEAQ. This CDR3 region has 14 residues. CDR3 bases: TGTGCCAGCAGCTTGGGCAGGGGGTTACACGAGCAGTACTTC. This codes for CASSLGRGLHEQYF.

As concerns this clonotype: The junction shows a germline mismatch at one end, possibly a read error. This rearrangement joins TRBV2 to TRBJ2-5, with D possibly TRBD2 on 6 matching bases. CDR1 is SNHLY and CDR2 is FYNNEI in the germline V gene. This CDR3 is built from 12 residues. CDR3 protein: CASREEAGTQYF. Written as DNA, the CDR3 is TGTGCCAGCAGAGAAGAAGCGGGGACCCAGTACTTC.

V gene TRBV20-1 combines with J gene TRBJ1-2, with D perhaps matching TRBD1 (6 bases). Germline V gene lookup returns CDR1 DFQATT and CDR2 SNEGSKA (reference sequence). The CDR3 runs to 14 residues. With 6 bases removed from V and 8 bases from J, the gap between germline ends came to 22 bases. This CDR3 is CSAADRSGARGYTF. The CDR3 coding sequence is TGCAGTGCCGCAGATCGATCAGGGGCGAGGGGCTACACCTTC.

The genes are TRBV6-2 or TRBV6-3 and TRBJ2-7, with D hard to call. The CDR3 has 11 amino acids. Germline-derived CDR1 and CDR2 are MNHEY and SVGEGT. V shed 5 bases and J shed 6 bases, with 8 bases lying between them. The CDR3 nucleotides are TGTGCCAGCAGTCCGGATCGCGAGCAGTACTTC. It translates to CASSPDREQYF.

The V gene is TRBV7-2, the J gene TRBJ2-5; D gene unclear. Germline V gene lookup returns CDR1 SGHTA and CDR2 FQGNSA. Deletions cut 2 bases from V and 9 bases from J, with 7 bases between. The CDR3 extends over 11 amino acids. The CDR3 spells CASSLYSAQYF. CDR3 nucleotide sequence: TGTGCCAGCAGCTTATATAGTGCCCAGTACTTC.

The chain joins TRBV20-1 to TRBJ2-4; the D is unclear. The closer fit of TRBJ2-7 to the DNA end suggests the J call may be wrong. Germline V gene sequence: CDR1 DFQATT, CDR2 SNEGSKA (reference sequence). The CDR3 runs to 13 residues. The CDR3 reads CSARGAVSYEQYF. The CDR3, as DNA: TGCAGTGCTAGAGGGGCAGTCTCCTACGAGCAGTACTTC.